Described below is a single T cell receptor (beta chain) sequence and its context. Its specificity is unknown. A single record per CDR3 protein comes from TCRdb applying MiXCR to the 5' RACE reads. The sample yields roughly 150,000 distinct CDR3 sequences, 3.5% seen once. The entry originates in a study of identical twins. General observations from the study: Surplus twin overlap in beta out-of-frame sequences was less pronounced.

The CDR3 spans 14 residues. V was pared by 6 bases and J by 4 bases, with 13 bases between. The V gene's germline CDR1 is SNHLY and CDR2 FYNNEI. The material sequenced was memory T cells sorted from blood. The source of this sequence is a young man in good health. V is TRBV2 and J is TRBJ2-1; unclear D gene. The CDR3 DNA reads as TGTGCCAGCAGGGACCAGAACAGTTACAATGAGCAGTTCTTC. Its protein is CASRDQNSYNEQFF.